The present T cell receptor beta chain was sequenced within a study of blood T cells in healthy people across ages. In its sample, this clonotype was seen a few times. Looked up from germline, CDR1 is LGHDT and CDR2 is YNNKEL (reference sequence). The CDR3 is 16 amino acids. Trimming cost V 4 bases and J 6 bases; bases outside gene matches: 8. With a J-beta primer mix and a sample-barcoded 5' primer, a second PCR ran about 7 to 11 cycles. TCRdb called the 5' RACE reads again in MiXCR, with one record for every CDR3 protein. The table lists around 1,500,000 distinct CDR3 sequences, 28% of them singletons, with 7.7% in the top ten.

The sequence was collected from a woman between 25 and 40 years old in good health. This chain joins TRBV3-1 and TRBJ2-1, with 11 bases that match TRBD2. The sequenced sample consisted of blood. In DNA, the CDR3 is TGTGCCAGCAGCCTGGGCCTAGCGGGAGGAATCAATGAGCAGTTCTTC. This codes for CASSLGLAGGINEQFF.